This T cell receptor beta chain originates from a study of T cell repertoires in cytomegalovirus infection. At the level of the study: TCR beta signatures that were public indicated CMV infection and matching HLA type.

The CDR3 has 11 residues. This clonotype was counted between two and nine times. What it recognizes is unknown. The junction differs from germline at one of its ends, possibly a read error. MiXCR was run by TCRdb on the reads, yielding one entry per CDR3 protein. Of approximately 990,000 distinct CDR3 sequences listed, around 32% were seen once; the top ten hold around 15%. The starting material was cultured CD8+ T cells from PBMCs, obtained from culture after CMV antigen stimulation. This chain connects TRBV12-3 or TRBV12-4 to TRBJ1-3; D unclear. The sequence derives from a human donor in good health (CMV status not recorded). Some clones in this sample may be carry-over from other donors' samples. The CDR3 nucleotides are TGTGCCAGCAGCTTTAACCTCGAAGCACGCTTT. It encodes CASSFNLEARF.